One and the same sample provided the 5 T cell receptor beta chains below, sequenced in a study of blood T cells in healthy people across ages. PCR was performed a second time for roughly 7 to 12 cycles using a sample-barcoded 5' primer and a J-beta primer mix. TCRdb processed the 5' RACE reads anew with MiXCR; each CDR3 protein has one entry. The sample yields about 1.1 million distinct CDR3 sequences, 30% to 40% seen once. Sequencing was done on a sample of blood. The source of these receptors is a man aged 18 to 29 in good health.

This clonotype was observed many times. V usage is TRBV4-1 and J usage is TRBJ2-1; D is uncertain. The CDR3 sequence is 13 residues long. Trimming pared 1 base from V and 7 bases from J, leaving 8 bases between. CDR1 is MGHRA and CDR2 is YSYEKL in the germline V gene. The CDR3 reads CASSQVQSNEQFF. CDR3 coding DNA: TGCGCCAGCAGCCAAGTTCAGTCGAATGAGCAGTTCTTC.

With regard to this clonotype: Sequence at one end of the junction differs from germline and may be a read error. This chain uses TRBV12-3 or TRBV12-4 with TRBJ1-2, with D unclear. The CDR3 has 13 amino acids. CDR3 sequence: CASGLIANYGHTF. The CDR3 coding sequence is TGTGCCAGCGGACTGATAGCTAACTATGGCCACACCTTC.

Worth noting for this clonotype: Germline and junction disagree at one end, which may indicate a read error. V is TRBV28 and J is TRBJ1-2; no reliable D call. Germline V CDR1 and CDR2: MDHEN, SYDVKM. This CDR3 region has 13 residues. Here the CDR3 reads CTSSLPGRLGYTF. CDR3 nucleotides: TGTACCAGCAGCTTACCCGGACGGTTAGGCTACACCTTC.

The chain carries TRBV20-1 and TRBJ2-3; either TRBD1 or TRBD2 may fit D (5 bases each). V lost 6 bases, J lost 1 base, and 17 bases lay in between. CDR1 is DFQATT and CDR2 is SNEGSKA in the germline V gene (reference sequence). The CDR3 covers 15 residues. The CDR3 DNA sequence: TGCAGTGCGGACCCTCGGGGACGATGCACAGATACGCAGTATTTT. As protein: CSADPRGRCTDTQYF.

The CDR3 region is CASDRTGGIGNTIYF. The CDR3 DNA reads as TGTGCCAGCGACCGGACAGGGGGAATTGGAAACACCATATATTTT. The chain couples TRBV12-3 or TRBV12-4 to TRBJ1-3, with TRBD1 matching over 10 bases. V lost 8 bases to trimming and J lost 3 bases; unmatched junction nucleotides: 7. This CDR3 contains 15 residues.